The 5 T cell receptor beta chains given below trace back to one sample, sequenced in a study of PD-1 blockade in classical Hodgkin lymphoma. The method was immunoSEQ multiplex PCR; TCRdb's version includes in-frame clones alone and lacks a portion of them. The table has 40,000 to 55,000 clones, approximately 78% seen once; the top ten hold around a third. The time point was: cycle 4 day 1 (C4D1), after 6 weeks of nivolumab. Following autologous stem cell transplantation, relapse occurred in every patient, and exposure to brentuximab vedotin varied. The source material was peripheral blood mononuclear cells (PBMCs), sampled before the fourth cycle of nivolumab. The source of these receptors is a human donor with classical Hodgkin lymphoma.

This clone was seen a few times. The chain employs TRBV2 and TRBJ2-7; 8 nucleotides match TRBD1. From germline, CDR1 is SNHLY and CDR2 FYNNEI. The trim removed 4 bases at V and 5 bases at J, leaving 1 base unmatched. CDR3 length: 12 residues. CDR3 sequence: CASSGDRNEQYF. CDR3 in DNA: TGTGCCAGCAGTGGGGACAGGAACGAGCAGTACTTC. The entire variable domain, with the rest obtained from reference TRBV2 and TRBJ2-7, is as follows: EPEVTQTPSHQVTQMGQEVILRCVPISNHLYFYWYRQILGQKVEFLVSFYNNEISEKSEIFDDQFSVERPDGSNFTLKIRSTKLEDSAMYFCASSGDRNEQYFGPGTRLTVT.

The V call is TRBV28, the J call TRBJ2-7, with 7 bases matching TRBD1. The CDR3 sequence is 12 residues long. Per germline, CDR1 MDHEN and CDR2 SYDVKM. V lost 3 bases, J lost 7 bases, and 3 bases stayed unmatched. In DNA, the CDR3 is TGTGCCAGCAGTTTGTTACAGGGGGAGCAGTACTTC. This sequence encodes CASSLLQGEQYF.

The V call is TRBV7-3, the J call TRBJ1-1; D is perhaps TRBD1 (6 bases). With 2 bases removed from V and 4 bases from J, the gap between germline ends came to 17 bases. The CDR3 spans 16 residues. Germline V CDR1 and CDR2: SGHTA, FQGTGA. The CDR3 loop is CASSLSTQGRSTEAFF. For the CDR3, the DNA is TGTGCCAGCAGCTTATCAACCCAGGGGAGATCCACTGAAGCTTTCTTT.

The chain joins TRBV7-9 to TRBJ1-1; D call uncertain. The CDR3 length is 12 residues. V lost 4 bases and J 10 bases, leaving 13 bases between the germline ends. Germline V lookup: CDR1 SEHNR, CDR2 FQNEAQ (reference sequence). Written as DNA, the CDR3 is TGTGCCAGCAGCTCAAGAGGTTCTGTAGCTTTCTTT. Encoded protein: CASSSRGSVAFF. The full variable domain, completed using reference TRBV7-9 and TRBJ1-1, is DTGVSQNPRHKITKRGQNVTFRCDPISEHNRLYWYRQTLGQGPEFLTYFQNEAQLEKSRLLSDRFSAERPKGSFSTLEIQRTEQGDSAMYLCASSSRGSVAFFGQGTRLTVV.

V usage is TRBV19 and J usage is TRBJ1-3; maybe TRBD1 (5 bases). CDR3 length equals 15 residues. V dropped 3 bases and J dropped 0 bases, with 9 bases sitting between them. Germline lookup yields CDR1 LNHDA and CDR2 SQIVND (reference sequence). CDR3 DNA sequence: TGTGCCAGTAGTATTACAGGAACCTCTGGAAACACCATATATTTT. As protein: CASSITGTSGNTIYF.